The rows below give T cell receptor beta chains drawn from one sample of a study of blood T cell repertoires in COVID-19. Assay: immunoSEQ multiplex PCR; the TCRdb copy retains only in-frame clones and omits some. The top ten clones hold less than 2.5% of a sample with over 130,000 clones, around four fifths of them seen once. Sequencing was carried out using peripheral blood. The source is a man between 65 and 80 years old with acute or convalescent COVID-19. Each CDR3 is given with its conserved first and last residue. A D gene is named only where the DNA matches it firmly. Only part of the rows carry a size: once, few, many, or a class if the clone is expanded.

j_gene | v_gene | d_gene | abundance | CDR3aa | CDR3nt
TRBJ2-2 | TRBV2 | TRBD2 | - | CASSERGGTSTGELFF | TGTGCCAGCAGTGAACGGGGCGGGACTAGTACCGGGGAGCTGTTTTTT
TRBJ2-1 | TRBV6-5 | - | - | CASSPTEAWSKQFF | TGTGCCAGCAGTCCTACTGAGGCCTGGTCGAAGCAGTTCTTC
TRBJ1-1 | TRBV6-5 | - | few | CASRQGQITEAFF | TGTGCCAGCAGGCAGGGGCAGATCACTGAAGCTTTCTTT
TRBJ2-3 | TRBV19 | TRBD2 | - | CASRTSGGSSTDTQYF | TGTGCCAGTAGGACTAGCGGGGGGTCTAGCACAGATACGCAGTATTTT
TRBJ1-1 | TRBV28 | - | - | CASSLGQVNTEAFF | TGTGCCAGCAGTTTGGGCCAGGTGAACACTGAAGCTTTCTTT
TRBJ2-2 | TRBV11-1 | TRBD1 | - | CASSGRDRDTGELFF | TGTGCCAGCAGCGGCCGGGACAGGGACACCGGGGAGCTGTTTTTT
TRBJ2-1 | TRBV29-1 | - | once | CSVEPYSPNEQFF | TGCAGCGTTGAACCTTATAGCCCCAATGAGCAGTTCTTC
TRBJ1-6 | TRBV7-8 | - | few | CASSLSQGLNSPLHF | TGTGCCAGCAGCTTAAGCCAGGGACTTAATTCACCCCTCCACTTT
TRBJ1-3 | TRBV6-5 | - | - | CASSRLGRSGNTIYF | TGTGCCAGCTCAAGGCTGGGGAGATCTGGAAACACCATATATTTT
TRBJ2-7 | TRBV28 | TRBD1 | many | CASSSTRRTGGPYEQYF | TGTGCCAGCAGTTCCACCCGGCGGACAGGGGGCCCCTACGAGCAGTACTTC
TRBJ2-7 | TRBV6-6 | TRBD1 | - | CASSYPGQGFYEQYF | TGTGCCAGCAGCTATCCGGGACAGGGGTTCTACGAGCAGTACTTC
TRBJ1-6 | TRBV3-1/TRBV3-2 | - | - | CASSQDRDYSPLHF | TGTGCCAGCAGCCAAGATCGGGATTATTCACCCCTCCACTTT
TRBJ2-7 | TRBV3-1/TRBV3-2 | - | - | CASSQTGAYEQYF | TGTGCCAGCAGCCAAACCGGGGCCTACGAGCAGTACTTC
TRBJ1-1 | TRBV28 | - | - | CASTLTDFRGQAFF | TGTGCCAGCACCCTGACGGATTTTAGGGGTCAAGCTTTCTTT
TRBJ2-7 | TRBV28 | TRBD1 | - | CASSLLPGQRRREQYF | TGTGCCAGCAGTTTATTACCGGGACAGAGACGTCGGGAGCAGTACTTC
TRBJ2-1 | TRBV7-9 | - | - | CASTTSHNEQFF | TGTGCCAGCACGACTAGTCACAATGAGCAGTTCTTC
TRBJ2-7 | TRBV10-3 | TRBD1 | - | CAISESGQGDYEQYF | TGTGCCATCAGTGAGTCCGGACAGGGGGACTACGAGCAGTACTTC
TRBJ2-7 | TRBV5-1 | TRBD1 | - | CASSLGDRAYEQYF | TGCGCCAGCAGCTTGGGGGACAGGGCCTACGAGCAGTACTTC
TRBJ1-2 | TRBV7-8 | - | - | CASSFRRDRGYTF | TGTGCCAGCAGCTTTAGGAGGGATCGGGGCTACACCTTC
TRBJ2-2 | TRBV7-9 | - | - | CASSLSRATVSGELFF | TGTGCCAGCAGCTTGAGCAGGGCTACTGTGAGTGGGGAGCTGTTTTTT
TRBJ1-5 | TRBV3-1/TRBV3-2 | - | - | CASSQGSGNQPQHF | TGTGCCAGCAGCCAGGGGAGCGGCAATCAGCCCCAGCATTTT
TRBJ1-1 | TRBV7-2 | - | - | CASSPGPNTEAFF | TGTGCCAGCAGCCCAGGGCCGAACACTGAAGCTTTCTTT
TRBJ1-2 | TRBV19 | TRBD1 | - | CASSRDRVSDGYTF | TGTGCCAGTAGCCGGGACAGGGTATCCGATGGCTACACCTTC
TRBJ1-5 | TRBV28 | TRBD1 | few | CASSFITGGMQPQHF | TGTGCCAGCAGTTTTATCACAGGGGGGATGCAGCCCCAGCATTTT
TRBJ1-5 | TRBV6-5 | TRBD1 | - | CASRTDRGSNQPQHF | TGTGCCAGCAGAACAGACAGGGGAAGCAATCAGCCCCAGCATTTT
TRBJ2-6 | TRBV5-1 | TRBD1 | - | CASSLTGTGANVLTF | TGCGCCAGCAGCCTGACAGGGACTGGGGCCAACGTCCTGACTTTC
TRBJ2-3 | TRBV5-6 | - | - | CASSLITLAADTQYF | TGTGCCAGCAGCTTGATTACTTTGGCGGCAGATACGCAGTATTTT
TRBJ1-1 | TRBV12-3/TRBV12-4 | - | - | CASSLQRSTEAFF | TGTGCCAGCAGTTTGCAGAGGAGCACTGAAGCTTTCTTT
TRBJ1-6 | TRBV5-6 | TRBD1 | - | CASSGRQGADSPLHF | TGTGCCAGCAGCGGAAGACAGGGGGCTGATTCACCCCTCCACTTT
TRBJ2-3 | TRBV19 | - | - | CASSPEYFTDTQYF | TGTGCCAGTAGCCCCGAGTACTTCACAGATACGCAGTATTTT
TRBJ1-5 | TRBV2 | - | - | CASRIYSNQPQHF | TGTGCCAGCAGAATTTATAGCAATCAGCCCCAGCATTTT
TRBJ2-1 | TRBV30 | TRBD2 | - | CAWSVLANSYNEQFF | TGTGCCTGGAGTGTACTAGCGAACTCCTACAATGAGCAGTTCTTC
TRBJ1-5 | TRBV5-8 | - | - | CASSLAGSQPQHF | TGTGCCAGCAGCTTGGCGGGAAGCCAGCCCCAGCATTTT
TRBJ1-2 | TRBV4-1 | TRBD1 | - | CASSLEPGQKVYGYTF | TGCGCCAGCAGCCTGGAACCGGGACAGAAGGTCTATGGCTACACCTTC
TRBJ2-3 | TRBV3-1/TRBV3-2 | - | - | CASSQLPSGGAGTQYF | TGTGCCAGCAGCCAACTCCCCTCTGGCGGGGCGGGGACGCAGTATTTT
TRBJ1-1 | TRBV5-1 | TRBD1 | - | CASSYDRAGAAFF | TGCGCCAGCAGCTATGACAGGGCCGGTGCAGCTTTCTTT
TRBJ1-5 | TRBV28 | - | - | CASSFPAARNQPQHF | TGTGCCAGCAGTTTCCCCGCGGCGCGCAATCAGCCCCAGCATTTT
TRBJ1-2 | TRBV28 | - | - | CASSLLRGVNYGYTF | TGTGCCAGCAGTTTATTAAGAGGAGTTAACTATGGCTACACCTTC
TRBJ2-2 | TRBV19 | TRBD2 | once | CASSTPAGGGTGELFF | TGTGCCAGTAGTACGCCGGCGGGCGGGGGCACCGGGGAGCTGTTTTTT
TRBJ1-2 | TRBV9 | TRBD1 | - | CASSAPDRGDYGYTF | TGTGCCAGCAGCGCCCCGGACAGGGGGGACTATGGCTACACCTTC
TRBJ1-1 | TRBV5-1 | TRBD1 | - | CASSRGQGDTEAFF | TGCGCCAGCAGCCGGGGACAGGGGGACACTGAAGCTTTCTTT
TRBJ2-7 | TRBV5-1 | - | - | CASSLDGTIFYEQYF | TGCGCCAGCAGCTTAGACGGAACTATCTTCTACGAGCAGTACTTC
TRBJ1-1 | TRBV27 | - | - | CASSLYVQGNTEAFF | TGTGCCAGCAGTTTATACGTGCAGGGGAACACTGAAGCTTTCTTT
TRBJ2-7 | TRBV11-3 | - | - | CASSSRGVTYEQYF | TGTGCCAGCAGCTCCCGCGGAGTTACCTACGAGCAGTACTTC
TRBJ2-3 | TRBV3-1/TRBV3-2 | - | - | CASSQVSPGGGDTQYF | TGTGCCAGCAGCCAAGTTTCGCCCGGTGGAGGAGATACGCAGTATTTT
TRBJ1-4 | TRBV2 | TRBD1 | - | CASSARQGGEKLFF | TGTGCCAGCAGTGCCCGACAGGGAGGCGAAAAACTGTTTTTT
TRBJ1-5 | TRBV6-6 | TRBD1 | many | CASSYRTGTSNQPQHF | TGTGCCAGCAGTTACCGGACAGGGACTAGCAATCAGCCCCAGCATTTT
TRBJ1-5 | TRBV6-5 | - | - | CAINGREYQPQHF | TGTGCCATTAATGGCAGGGAATATCAGCCCCAGCATTTT